This TCR beta chain was sequenced in a study of T-cell memory formation after mild COVID-19 (TCRdb year 2021). A note on the overall study: Most TCR sequence clusters were specific to one of the two donors. Two young, previously healthy adult volunteers made up the cohort, one male and one female. Longitudinal TCRalpha and TCRbeta repertoire sequencing tracked T-cell clones expanding and contracting after mild COVID-19 in two donors. The full study reports these points: The study covered only two mild cases, and larger cohorts including severe cases with pre-infection samples were considered necessary. From day 15 to 85, contracting clones showed balanced CD4/CD8 phenotypes, whereas a second wave of clones that expanded from day 15 to 37 leaned towards CD4+. The detection of some responding clones in pre-infection memory suggests that pre-existing cross-reactive memory T cells joined the SARS-CoV-2 response. SARS-CoV-2 specificity was not confirmed for the second-wave clones peaking on day 37. Contracting CD4+ clones turned up mainly in the CM and EM memory subsets, whereas EMRA was where CD8+ clones were enriched.

PBMCs were isolated by Ficoll-Paque density gradient centrifugation. A distance of 6 bases separates the germline ends of V and J, which lose 2 bases and 6 bases respectively. From its cysteine to its phenylalanine, the CDR3 spans 11 amino acids. Kept here is only the CDR3 DNA, which spans 33 bases and is read in frame from base 1. CDR1 and CDR2 are read off the germline V gene as SQVTM and ANQGSEA. TCRdb shows the sequencer as Illumina NovaSeq 6000. TCRalpha and TCRbeta cDNA libraries were built by 5'RACE with constant-segment primers, adding sample barcodes and unique molecular identifiers. Trizol reagent was used to extract RNA from every sample. Library amplification was performed in two PCR steps, and a second sample barcode and Illumina TruSeq adapters were introduced in the second step. Libraries were sequenced on an Illumina NovaSeq with 2 x 150 bp paired-end reads. For the original study's pipeline: Reads were demultiplexed and collapsed into UMI-guided consensus sequences with migec v1.2.7. Using mixcr v2.1.11, the UMI consensuses were aligned to TRA and TRB V and J templates and assembled into clonotypes. Expanded or contracted clonotypes were those called significant by both edgeR and NoisET, with noise models trained on biological replicates. For edgeR calls, a false discovery rate-adjusted p below 0.01 and a log2 fold-change threshold of 1 were applied. As an exploratory analysis of dynamics, PCA with hierarchical clustering was applied to max-normalized trajectories of the 1000 most abundant clonotypes. Separately sequenced CD4+ and CD8+ repertoires were used to assign the CD4 or CD8 phenotype of responding clones. TCRdb handled the public reads itself, with Q25 trimming in fastp and clone calling in MiXCR, and kept productive beta chains. When rows share a CDR3 protein, they turn into one entry using the most common DNA and genes. The V and J calls were not made by the authors but by TCRdb's processing. In this sample the table shows about 58,000 distinct CDR3 sequences, 25% to 30% of which occur a single time. The top ten constitute around 40% of the sample.

For this clonotype: It has no known antigen specificity. Nothing much larger sits one base from this clone, and base qualities are not available.

This TCR derives from a man younger than 35 who had mild COVID-19 (a few samples of this study predate the infection). The sample titles of this study are shuffled in the database, so cell type and time point are left out; the donor was told from shared clones. Recombination joined TRBV29-1 with TRBJ2-3; the D gene cannot be resolved reliably. Sample: PBMCs or a T cell subset sorted from them (not recorded which). In nucleotides, the sequence is TGCAGCGTTGAATCTTCTGATACGCAGTATTTT. Its coded protein is CSVESSDTQYF.